This T cell receptor (beta chain) came from a study of shared clonotypes between healthy human individuals. The table lists this clone with a count of one. Profiling relied on immunoSEQ multiplex PCR, and the TCRdb table lists in-frame clones only, not all of them. Of roughly 2.4 million clones listed, approximately 94% are singletons. The source is a man younger than 35 in good health. The sequencing sample was made of naive CD4+ T cells sorted from blood. The subset was: CD45RA+ positively selected.

In DNA, the CDR3 is TGCGCCAGCAGTGCCTACGAGCAGTACTTC. Its translation: CASSAYEQYF. The V gene is TRBV5-1, the J gene TRBJ2-7, with D hard to call. The CDR3 runs to 10 residues. V gave up 5 bases and J gave up 2 bases, with 2 bases separating them. Germline CDR1 and CDR2: SGHRS and YFSETQ. The variable domain in full, with the rest retrieved from reference TRBV5-1 and TRBJ2-7, is KAGVTQTPRYLIKTRGQQVTLSCSPISGHRSVSWYQQTPGQGLQFLFEYFSETQRNKGNFPGRFSGRQFSNSRSEMNVSTLELGDSALYLCASSAYEQYFGPGTRLTVT.